Listed below are T cell receptor beta chains from one sample, sequenced in a study of control samples from healthy donors and cancer patients. Data came from immunoSEQ multiplex PCR; TCRdb stores just in-frame clones and leaves some out. The sample consists of about 230,000 clones, approximately 80% of them appearing once. The material sequenced was PBMCs. The receptors here all came from a woman aged 55-70 years with lung cancer. The CDR3 runs from the conserved cysteine through the conserved F or W. The order of the fields is J gene, D gene, clone size, CDR3 length, V gene, CDR3 DNA, CDR3 protein. The D gene is left open where the match is weak. Not all rows give a size; the values are once, few, many and, for expanded clones, a class.

J gene: TRBJ2-1; D gene: -; clone size: -; CDR3 length: 16; V gene: TRBV2; CDR3 DNA: TGTGCCAGCATTAGCTCGGGCCCGGGGGGCGGGAATGAGCAGTTCTTC; CDR3 protein: CASISSGPGGGNEQFF
J gene: TRBJ2-5; D gene: -; clone size: -; CDR3 length: 11; V gene: TRBV27; CDR3 DNA: TGTGCCAGCAGGGGGGAGGAGACCCAGTACTTC; CDR3 protein: CASRGEETQYF
J gene: TRBJ2-1; D gene: TRBD2; clone size: -; CDR3 length: 15; V gene: TRBV5-1; CDR3 DNA: TGCGCCAGCAGCGATCTTAGACTAGCCGTTTGGGAGCAGTTCTTC; CDR3 protein: CASSDLRLAVWEQFF
J gene: TRBJ2-5; D gene: -; clone size: -; CDR3 length: 12; V gene: TRBV24-1; CDR3 DNA: TGTGCCACCAGTGATTCTCGTCGCACCCAGTACTTC; CDR3 protein: CATSDSRRTQYF
J gene: TRBJ1-5; D gene: -; clone size: -; CDR3 length: 14; V gene: TRBV7-9; CDR3 DNA: TGTGCCAGCAGTTCAGACGGGGGAAGGCAGCCCCAGCATTTT; CDR3 protein: CASSSDGGRQPQHF
J gene: TRBJ2-7; D gene: TRBD1; clone size: -; CDR3 length: 14; V gene: TRBV10-3; CDR3 DNA: TGTGCCACGAGGACAGGGGGGAGCTCCTACGAGCAGTACTTC; CDR3 protein: CATRTGGSSYEQYF
J gene: TRBJ1-1; D gene: -; clone size: -; CDR3 length: 14; V gene: TRBV25-1; CDR3 DNA: TGTGCCAGCAGTGAATATCCCGAGGGCACTGAAGCTTTCTTT; CDR3 protein: CASSEYPEGTEAFF
J gene: TRBJ2-7; D gene: TRBD2; clone size: -; CDR3 length: 15; V gene: TRBV11-2; CDR3 DNA: TGTGCCAGCAGCTCCGTAGCGGGAGGGTCCTACGAGCAGTACTTC; CDR3 protein: CASSSVAGGSYEQYF
J gene: TRBJ1-2; D gene: -; clone size: -; CDR3 length: 15; V gene: TRBV27; CDR3 DNA: TGTGCCAGCAGTTACGCACGGGCAGCTAACTATGGCTACACCTTC; CDR3 protein: CASSYARAANYGYTF
J gene: TRBJ2-3; D gene: -; clone size: -; CDR3 length: 14; V gene: TRBV7-9; CDR3 DNA: TGTGCCAGCAGCTTAGCGGGGGTCACAGATACGCAGTATTTT; CDR3 protein: CASSLAGVTDTQYF
J gene: TRBJ1-4; D gene: -; clone size: few; CDR3 length: 14; V gene: TRBV2; CDR3 DNA: TGTGCCAGCAGTGAATCCTTGGACGGTGAAAAACTGTTTTTT; CDR3 protein: CASSESLDGEKLFF
J gene: TRBJ2-1; D gene: -; clone size: -; CDR3 length: 17; V gene: TRBV27; CDR3 DNA: TGTGCCAGCAGTTTTTTCTTTACACCAGATTCCTACAATGAGCAGTTCTTC; CDR3 protein: CASSFFFTPDSYNEQFF
J gene: TRBJ2-7; D gene: -; clone size: -; CDR3 length: 16; V gene: TRBV5-1; CDR3 DNA: TGCGCCAGCAGCGCCTCCGGGACGGTAGGCTCTTACGAGCAGTACTTC; CDR3 protein: CASSASGTVGSYEQYF
J gene: TRBJ2-3; D gene: -; clone size: -; CDR3 length: 14; V gene: TRBV7-9; CDR3 DNA: TGTGCCAGCAGCCACAAAGTGGGATCAAATACGCAGTATTTT; CDR3 protein: CASSHKVGSNTQYF
J gene: TRBJ1-2; D gene: -; clone size: -; CDR3 length: 15; V gene: TRBV28; CDR3 DNA: TGTGCCAGCCGATCGGGAGGGGGAACCCTCTATGGCTACACCTTC; CDR3 protein: CASRSGGGTLYGYTF
J gene: TRBJ1-4; D gene: -; clone size: -; CDR3 length: 16; V gene: TRBV11-2; CDR3 DNA: TGTGCCAGCAGCCCAGCGGGGGCAGCCGGCCTGAAAAAACTGTTTTTT; CDR3 protein: CASSPAGAAGLKKLFF
J gene: TRBJ2-7; D gene: -; clone size: -; CDR3 length: 12; V gene: TRBV10-2; CDR3 DNA: TGCGCCAGCAGTGAGCTACAGGGAGAGCAGTACTTC; CDR3 protein: CASSELQGEQYF
J gene: TRBJ2-3; D gene: TRBD2; clone size: once; CDR3 length: 16; V gene: TRBV7-2; CDR3 DNA: TGTGCCAGCAGCTTCAGGGCGGGAGGGCCCTCAGATACGCAGTATTTT; CDR3 protein: CASSFRAGGPSDTQYF
J gene: TRBJ2-1; D gene: TRBD2; clone size: -; CDR3 length: 16; V gene: TRBV18; CDR3 DNA: TGTGCCAGCTCACCCCCCGCGGGGGGTAGTGGCAATGAGCAGTTCTTC; CDR3 protein: CASSPPAGGSGNEQFF
J gene: TRBJ1-4; D gene: -; clone size: -; CDR3 length: 13; V gene: TRBV27; CDR3 DNA: TGTGCCAGCTCGGGACCGCTTAATGAAAAACTGTTTTTT; CDR3 protein: CASSGPLNEKLFF
J gene: TRBJ1-1; D gene: -; clone size: -; CDR3 length: 13; V gene: TRBV5-4; CDR3 DNA: TGTGCCAGCAGCGGGGGAATTGTCACTGAAGCTTTCTTT; CDR3 protein: CASSGGIVTEAFF
J gene: TRBJ1-2; D gene: -; clone size: -; CDR3 length: 13; V gene: TRBV5-4; CDR3 DNA: TGTGCCAGCAGCCTGGGGGACACCAGGGGCTACACCTTC; CDR3 protein: CASSLGDTRGYTF
J gene: TRBJ2-1; D gene: TRBD1; clone size: -; CDR3 length: 16; V gene: TRBV24-1; CDR3 DNA: TGTGCCACCAGTGATCTTGGACAGGGGGGTTACAATGAGCAGTTCTTC; CDR3 protein: CATSDLGQGGYNEQFF
J gene: TRBJ1-5; D gene: -; clone size: once; CDR3 length: 15; V gene: TRBV18; CDR3 DNA: TGTGCCAGCTCACCAAGCAGGGGATTGGGTCAGCCCCAGCATTTT; CDR3 protein: CASSPSRGLGQPQHF
J gene: TRBJ1-3; D gene: TRBD1; clone size: -; CDR3 length: 17; V gene: TRBV4-1; CDR3 DNA: TGCGCCAGCAGCCAAGATTTCAGGACAGGGTCTGGAAACACCATATATTTT; CDR3 protein: CASSQDFRTGSGNTIYF
J gene: TRBJ2-5; D gene: -; clone size: -; CDR3 length: 15; V gene: TRBV5-5; CDR3 DNA: TGTGCCAGCAGCTTGGCGGCAGCCCTCCAAGAGACCCAGTACTTC; CDR3 protein: CASSLAAALQETQYF
J gene: TRBJ2-6; D gene: TRBD1; clone size: -; CDR3 length: 17; V gene: TRBV10-1; CDR3 DNA: TGCGCCGCCCCCCACTACTGGACAGGGGTTGGGGCCAACGTCCTGACTTTC; CDR3 protein: CAAPHYWTGVGANVLTF
J gene: TRBJ2-2; D gene: -; clone size: -; CDR3 length: 15; V gene: TRBV4-2; CDR3 DNA: TGTGCCAGCAGCCTCCGGGACAAAGACACCGGGGAGCTGTTTTTT; CDR3 protein: CASSLRDKDTGELFF
J gene: TRBJ1-4; D gene: -; clone size: -; CDR3 length: 15; V gene: TRBV5-1; CDR3 DNA: TGCGCCAGCAGCTTGGTGCCGGGAACTAATGAAAAACTGTTTTTT; CDR3 protein: CASSLVPGTNEKLFF
J gene: TRBJ2-1; D gene: -; clone size: -; CDR3 length: 11; V gene: TRBV27; CDR3 DNA: TGTGCCAGCGTATCCTACAATGAGCAGTTCTTC; CDR3 protein: CASVSYNEQFF
J gene: TRBJ2-3; D gene: TRBD1; clone size: -; CDR3 length: 16; V gene: TRBV9; CDR3 DNA: TGTGCCAGCAGCGTCCAGGGACAGGGATACACAGATACGCAGTATTTT; CDR3 protein: CASSVQGQGYTDTQYF